The T cell receptor (beta chain) described here comes from a study of shared T cell receptors in the human thymus. Sequencing was performed with immunoSEQ multiplex PCR; in TCRdb, only in-frame clones are kept and a portion is missing. The data hold about 500,000 clones, with 75% to 85% observed a single time. This CDR3 comprises 12 residues. V was shortened by 4 bases and J by 4 bases, with 9 bases between the two germline ends. Per germline, CDR1 SGHDT and CDR2 YYEEEE. These data were likewise used in another study, on human thymus T cells.

Sample: thymocytes. The sequence was obtained from a boy in the first two years of life with a congenital heart defect. The chain combines TRBV5-6 with TRBJ2-7; unclear D gene. Here the CDR3 reads CASSKREYEQYF. CDR3 DNA: TGTGCCAGCAGCAAAAGAGAATACGAGCAGTACTTC.